A single sample is the source of the 14 T cell receptor beta chains below, sequenced in a study of blood T cell repertoires in COVID-19. Sequenced by immunoSEQ multiplex PCR; TCRdb stores in-frame clones only, minus some. The table shows approximately 300,000 clones, with approximately 92% occurring only once. The specimen was peripheral blood. The receptor set was obtained from a woman in her 30s with COVID-19, enrolled during active disease.

The chain recombines TRBV5-6 with TRBJ1-2, with a weak D call TRBD1 (6 bases). CDR1 SGHDT and CDR2 YYEEEE come from the germline V gene. This CDR3 comprises 13 residues. V lost 0 bases and J 8 bases, leaving 11 bases between the germline ends. As DNA, the CDR3 is TGTGCCAGCAGCTTGGCGGGGGGCTTAGGCTACACCTTC. Translated: CASSLAGGLGYTF.

The rearrangement uses TRBV5-8 and TRBJ2-7; D is undetermined. This CDR3 comprises 11 residues. From germline, CDR1 is SGHTS and CDR2 YDEGEE. The V end lost 3 bases, the J end lost 3 bases, and 4 bases lay between the germline ends. CDR3 loop: CASSSFYEQYF. The CDR3 DNA is TGTGCCAGCAGCTCCTTCTACGAGCAGTACTTC. The whole variable domain, remainder taken from reference TRBV5-8 and TRBJ2-7, is EAGVTQSPTHLIKTRGQQATLRCSPISGHTSVYWYQQALGLGLQFLLWYDEGEERNRGNFPPRFSGRQFPNYSSELNVNALELEDSALYLCASSSFYEQYFGPGTRLTVT.

Written as DNA, the CDR3 is TGTGCCACCAGTGATCCCGGACTAGCGGGGGCCTACAATGAGCAGTTCTTC. This codes for CATSDPGLAGAYNEQFF. The chain is built from TRBV24-1 and TRBJ2-1; 13 bases align to TRBD2. Germline CDR1 KGHDR, CDR2 SFDVKD. V lost 3 bases to trimming and J lost 2 bases; unmatched junction nucleotides: 3. The CDR3 totals 17 residues.

The chain uses TRBV6-5 and TRBJ2-5, with 9 bases identical to TRBD1. Matching the DNA end better, TRBJ2-7 makes the J call doubtful. Germline V lookup: CDR1 MNHEY, CDR2 SVGAGI. The CDR3 totals 15 residues. The CDR3 region is CASRAGQGTPYEQYF. Written as DNA, the CDR3 is TGTGCCAGCAGGGCCGGACAGGGGACCCCCTACGAGCAGTACTTC.

The rearrangement uses TRBV7-9 and TRBJ2-7; 8 nucleotides align to TRBD1. Germline V lookup: CDR1 SEHNR, CDR2 FQNEAQ (reference sequence). The CDR3 runs to 15 residues. V shed 5 bases and J 3 bases; nucleotides not matched to a gene: 9. CDR3 loop: CASSPMRTGSYEQYF. DNA for the CDR3: TGTGCCAGCAGCCCGATGAGGACAGGGAGCTACGAGCAGTACTTC.

This chain connects TRBV7-3 to TRBJ2-2; 9 bases are a match to TRBD2. V trimming: 5 bases; J trimming: 7 bases; junction bases outside the gene matches: 8. Germline CDR1 is SGHTA and CDR2 is FQGTGA. The CDR3 extends over 15 amino acids. CDR3 sequence (DNA): TGTGCCAGCAGCCCAAATAGCGGGGGAGTCGGGGAGCTGTTTTTT. It yields the protein CASSPNSGGVGELFF.

The chain joins TRBV5-6 to TRBJ1-2; TRBD1 is a possible D gene (5 bases). The germline V gene has CDR1 SGHDT and CDR2 YYEEEE. The ends were cut back, 3 bases at V and 4 bases at J, with 25 bases in the middle. The length of the CDR3 is 18 residues. The CDR3 loop is CASSSPRDSPGGGYGYTF. Here the CDR3 DNA reads TGTGCCAGCAGCTCGCCAAGGGACTCACCGGGGGGGGGCTATGGCTACACCTTC. The full variable domain, its missing parts supplied by reference TRBV5-6 and TRBJ1-2, is DAGVTQSPTHLIKTRGQQVTLRCSPKSGHDTVSWYQQALGQGPQFIFQYYEEEERQRGNFPDRFSGHQFPNYSSELNVNALLLGDSALYLCASSSPRDSPGGGYGYTFGSGTRLTVV.

This chain connects TRBV6-5 to TRBJ2-7, with 13 bases lining up with TRBD2. V was clipped by 7 bases and J by 4 bases; unmatched bases: 4. The CDR3 is 14 residues long. Germline CDR1 and CDR2: MNHEY and SVGAGI. The CDR3 sequence is CASIQTSGRYEQYF. CDR3 DNA sequence: TGTGCCAGCATCCAGACTAGCGGGAGGTACGAGCAGTACTTC.

The rearrangement links TRBV30 to TRBJ2-1; 10 nucleotides align to TRBD2. Germline CDR1 reads GTSNPN; CDR2 reads SVGIG (reference sequence). The CDR3 consists of 13 residues. J was trimmed by 6 bases and V by 4 bases; bases with no gene match: 3. The CDR3 protein is CAWTRTSGNEQFF. CDR3 coding DNA: TGTGCCTGGACCCGGACTAGCGGCAATGAGCAGTTCTTC.

The gene calls are TRBV19 and TRBJ2-1, with 9 bases identical to TRBD2. CDR3 length: 15 residues. The germline V gene encodes CDR1 LNHDA and CDR2 SQIVND (reference sequence). Trimming took 6 bases from V and 6 from J; bases not matched to a gene: 9. The CDR3 protein is CASRFSSGAGNEQFF. The CDR3 bases are TGTGCCAGTAGATTCTCTAGCGGGGCAGGCAATGAGCAGTTCTTC.

CDR3 sequence: CASSLTGGINTQHF. DNA for the CDR3: TGTGCCAGCAGTTTGACAGGGGGGATCAACACCCAGCATTTT. The rearrangement joins TRBV28 to TRBJ1-5; 9 nucleotides match TRBD1. CDR1 and CDR2 (germline): MDHEN, SYDVKM. The CDR3 runs to 14 residues. V shed 3 bases and J 11 bases; nucleotides not matched to a gene: 8.

This rearrangement joins TRBV2 to TRBJ1-2; D might be TRBD1 (6 bases). Trimming stripped 6 bases from V and 4 bases from J, with 21 bases between. The germline CDR1 and CDR2 sequences are SNHLY and FYNNEI. CDR3 length equals 16 residues. CDR3 nucleotide sequence: TGTGCCAGCAGCGACGGAGCCTACAGGGACGGCTATGGCTACACCTTC. This codes for CASSDGAYRDGYGYTF.

This clone occurred a few times. This chain links TRBV19 with TRBJ2-4; TRBD2 matches 8 bases. J gave up 6 bases and V 5 bases, and 3 bases lay outside the gene matches. The CDR3 spans 13 residues. Germline values: CDR1 LNHDA, CDR2 SQIVND (reference sequence). CDR3 residues: CASSRGGANIQYF. As DNA, the CDR3 is TGTGCCAGTAGTCGGGGGGGGGCAAACATTCAGTACTTC.

The chain has TRBV30 and TRBJ1-5; D may be TRBD1 (5 bases). Germline assignment: CDR1 GTSNPN and CDR2 SVGIG (reference sequence). V was clipped by 3 bases and J by 13 bases, with 16 bases between them. CDR3 length equals 12 residues. CDR3 amino acids: CAWSQGARGQHF. DNA for the CDR3: TGTGCCTGGAGCCAAGGGGCCCGCGGTCAGCATTTT.